The present TCR beta chain was sequenced within a study of blood T cell repertoires in COVID-19. Study background: Nucleic acid was either cDNA or gDNA, and it came from T cells, B-cell-depleted T cells, or PBMCs.

In the original analysis: Nucleated cell number was recorded as an estimate derived from reference gene primer amplification. Data came from immunoSEQ multiplex PCR; TCRdb stores just in-frame clones and leaves some out. D and trimming come from the DNA, and the V and J calls and clone size come from that table. The data contain around 620,000 clones, around 89% of them singletons. V lost 5 bases to trimming and J lost 6 bases; unmatched junction nucleotides: 9. The CDR3 loop spans 15 amino acids. CDR1 MDHEN and CDR2 SYDVKM come from the germline V gene. V is TRBV28 and J is TRBJ1-5; 8 positions agree with TRBD1. Input material: peripheral blood. The TCR sequence derives from a woman in her late teens or twenties with acute or convalescent COVID-19. DNA of the CDR3: TGTGCCAGCAGTCTGGAGGACAGGGTGTTTCAGCCCCAGCATTTT. Protein product: CASSLEDRVFQPQHF.